This TCR beta chain was documented in a study of shared clonotypes between healthy human individuals. Findings of the study overall: Rarefaction showed that sequencing of sorted subsets was incomplete (despite large depth). Relative to their counterparts shared across all four donors, non-shared clonotypes exhibited diminished generation probabilities. Shared clonotypes: approximately 5% naive CD4, roughly 3.8% naive CD8, roughly 2.2% memory CD4, approximately 0.37% memory CD8.

Points on this clone: Its antigen is unidentified.

For sorted subsets, 150 to 200 ng DNA per replicate equaled about 30,000 T cell genomes. TCRdb keeps only in-frame clones here, not all; method: immunoSEQ multiplex PCR. Here the sample spans about 2.4 million clones, around nine tenths being singletons. Germline lookup yields CDR1 ENHRY and CDR2 SYGVKD. CDR3 length: 13 amino acids. Between the trimmed V and J ends, which lost 3 bases and 6 bases, there was a span of 9 bases. Sequencing was performed on naive CD4+ T cells sorted from blood. The sample's subset: CD45RA+ positively selected. This TCR was recovered from a young man in good health. The chain carries TRBV10-3 and TRBJ1-5, with D tentatively TRBD1 (5 bases). CDR3 loop: CAISDREGQPQHF. The CDR3 DNA sequence: TGTGCCATCAGTGACAGGGAGGGTCAGCCCCAGCATTTT.